The 23 T cell receptor beta chains below were found in one sample sequenced in a study of Graves' ophthalmopathy and Graves' hyperthyroidism (dated by TCRdb to 2016 to 2018). Sequencing relied on an Illumina HiSeq 2000. For repertoire sequencing, the TCR beta CDR3 regions were amplified from RNA transcripts. The first round was an RT-PCR using HTBI primers with the Qiagen OneStep RT-PCR kit, and this first round was followed by a second-round multiplex PCR, then size selection and purification. TCRdb reanalyzed the raw reads on its own, using fastp at Q25 for trimming and MiXCR for clone calling, and kept in-frame beta chains. CDR3 protein sequences are deduplicated, and each keeps its most common genes and DNA. Within this sample are under 800,000 distinct CDR3 sequences, with about a fifth of them counted one time only. Approximately 6.5% of the sample goes to the ten largest clones. The sequenced material came from peripheral blood. Source of these receptors: a woman aged 18-30 years with stable Graves' hyperthyroidism. Some clones in this sample may be carry-over from other donors' samples. Donor details come from another sample of the same person, matched by shared clones.

V and J are TRBV3-1 and TRBJ1-5; possibly TRBD1 for D (5 bases). The CDR3 has 16 residues. V lost 1 base and J lost 3, with 13 bases in between. Germline values: CDR1 LGHDT, CDR2 YNNKEL (reference sequence). Here the CDR3 reads CASSQAAGSSNQPQHF. The CDR3 DNA sequence: TGTGCCAGCAGCCAAGCGGCAGGGTCCTCCAATCAGCCCCAGCATTTT.

Worth noting for this clonotype: One end of the junction is discordant with germline, which a read error may explain. The V gene is TRBV6-2 or TRBV6-3, the J gene TRBJ2-5, with D tentatively TRBD1 or TRBD2 (6 bases each). CDR3 size: 16 residues. CDR1 and CDR2 (germline): MNHEY, SVGEGT. CDR3 region: CAGSAAHGGSQETQYF. The CDR3 nucleotides are TGTGCCGGCAGTGCTGCGCACGGGGGCAGCCAAGAGACCCAGTACTTC.

This clonotype was detected many times. The chain carries TRBV24-1 and TRBJ2-7, with D perhaps given as TRBD1 or TRBD2 (5 bases each). Trimming removed 6 bases from V and 0 bases from J, with 11 bases in between. Germline CDR1 reads KGHDR; CDR2 reads SFDVKD. The CDR3 runs to 14 residues. The CDR3 bases are TGTGCCACCAGTCAGGCAGGGACCTCCTACGAGCAGTACTTC. Protein: CATSQAGTSYEQYF.

This chain links TRBV6-1 with TRBJ1-4; 9 bases agree with TRBD1. Germline CDR1 reads MNHNS; CDR2 reads SASEGT. This CDR3 region has 11 residues. CDR3 DNA sequence: TGTGCGGGGACAGGGTTTGAAAAACTGTTTTTT. Residues: CAGTGFEKLFF.

This clonotype occurred a few times. CDR3 in amino acids: CASSPGRLIGTGVYEQYF. Written as DNA, the CDR3 is TGCGCCAGCAGCCCGGGACGTCTTATCGGGACAGGGGTCTACGAGCAGTACTTC. The rearrangement links TRBV4-3 to TRBJ2-7; TRBD1 aligns across 10 bases. V lost 4 bases and J lost 3; bases outside the gene matches: 15. The CDR3 loop spans 18 amino acids. The germline V gene encodes CDR1 LGHNA and CDR2 YSLEER.

At least ten counts were recorded for this clonotype. This chain links TRBV6-1 with TRBJ2-5; D possibly corresponds to TRBD1 (6 bases). V lost 1 base, J lost 4 bases, and 7 bases lay in between. This CDR3 is built from 13 residues. CDR1 and CDR2 (germline): MNHNS, SASEGT. The CDR3 nucleotides read TGTGCCAGCAGTGAAGACAGGGTAGAGACCCAGTACTTC. It yields the protein CASSEDRVETQYF.

This clonotype was counted ten times or more. The V and J genes are TRBV12-3 or TRBV12-4 and TRBJ2-5; the D is unclear. Trimming shortened V by 7 bases and J by 1 base, and 13 bases separated the two germline ends. CDR3 length: 14 amino acids. CDR3 loop: CASTLGRIQETQYF. For the CDR3, the DNA is TGTGCCAGCACCCTAGGGCGGATCCAAGAGACCCAGTACTTC.

This clonotype was counted a few times. A much larger clone differs by one base, so this may be a read error. J is TRBJ2-5 and V is TRBV11-1, with 15 bases matching TRBD2. Germline loops: CDR1 SGHAT, CDR2 FQDESV (reference sequence). The J segment lost 7 bases and the V segment lost 5 bases, leaving 8 bases of the junction unmatched. This CDR3 spans 16 amino acids. The CDR3 sequence is CASSPRTSGRGGTQYF. The CDR3 nucleotides read TGTGCCAGCAGCCCTCGGACTAGCGGGAGGGGAGGGACCCAGTACTTC.

This clonotype was counted ten times or more. The chain combines TRBV11-1 with TRBJ2-2; D possibly corresponds to TRBD1 (6 bases). V gave up 5 bases and J gave up 3 bases, with 16 bases separating them. The CDR3 runs 16 residues. Germline V gene sequence: CDR1 SGHAT, CDR2 FQDESV (reference sequence). The CDR3 DNA is TGTGCCAGCAGCCCCATTAGGACAGCGGACACCGGGGAGCTGTTTTTT. Amino acid sequence: CASSPIRTADTGELFF.

The rearrangement uses TRBV4-1 and TRBJ2-7, with D perhaps matching TRBD1 (6 bases). Germline CDR1 is MGHRA and CDR2 is YSYEKL. This CDR3 has 14 residues. Trimming left V 4 bases short and J 6 bases short, with 16 bases between. The CDR3 loop reads CASSLSRDIGEQYF. The CDR3 DNA sequence: TGCGCCAGCAGCCTGTCCCGGGACATTGGCGAGCAGTACTTC.

This clonotype was found many times. The rearrangement uses TRBV28 and TRBJ2-7, with D perhaps TRBD1 or TRBD2 (7 bases each). V was shortened by 10 bases and J by 1 base, with 20 bases between the two germline ends. This CDR3 contains 15 residues. Germline V CDR1 and CDR2: MDHEN, SYDVKM. Here the CDR3 reads CATINSGTASYEQYF. CDR3 nucleotide sequence: TGTGCCACCATCAACAGCGGGACAGCTTCCTACGAGCAGTACTTC.

The table lists this clonotype with many counts. The V gene is TRBV29-1, the J gene TRBJ1-2; a weak D match, TRBD1 (5 bases). The CDR3 extends over 13 amino acids. From germline, CDR1 is SQVTM and CDR2 ANQGSEA. The V and J ends lost 4 bases and 4 bases respectively, with 13 bases between them. CDR3 region: CSVVGGGAYGYTF. The DNA of the CDR3 is TGCAGCGTTGTTGGGGGGGGTGCCTATGGCTACACCTTC.

This clonotype was observed many times. The J gene is TRBJ1-5, the V gene TRBV20-1; D not certain. V shed 5 bases and J shed 1 base, with 9 bases lying between them. Germline CDR1 reads DFQATT; CDR2 reads SNEGSKA (reference sequence). CDR3 length equals 13 residues. The chain's CDR3 is CSASRLSNQPQHF. The CDR3 DNA is TGCAGTGCTTCCCGCCTCAGCAATCAGCCCCAGCATTTT.

The table lists this clonotype with many counts. One end of the junction fails to match germline, which may point to a read error. The rearrangement joins TRBV5-1 to TRBJ1-2; D gene uncertain. There are 12 residues in the CDR3. CDR1 is SGHRS and CDR2 is YFSETQ in the germline V gene. CDR3 protein: CASSLEGYGYTF. CDR3 coding DNA: TGTGCCAGCAGTTTGGAAGGCTATGGCTACACCTTC.

This clonotype was counted at least ten times. This rearrangement joins TRBV20-1 to TRBJ1-6; tentative D call: TRBD1 (6 bases). The CDR3 contains 16 residues. Germline CDR1 and CDR2: DFQATT and SNEGSKA (reference sequence). The V end was cut by 6 bases, the J end by 9 bases, with 24 bases between. The CDR3 loop is CSAMPGEGGVGSPLHF. As DNA, the CDR3 is TGCAGTGCCATGCCAGGGGAAGGAGGAGTTGGTTCACCCCTCCACTTT.

This clonotype was recorded a few times. V usage is TRBV4-1 and J usage is TRBJ1-5; 8 bases agree with TRBD1. The CDR3 covers 15 residues. CDR1 MGHRA and CDR2 YSYEKL come from the germline V gene. V lost 5 bases to trimming and J lost 4 bases; unmatched junction nucleotides: 7. Here the CDR3 DNA reads TGCGCCAGCAGCAGTTACAGGGGGGAAAATCAGCCCCAGCATTTT. Translated, it gives CASSSYRGENQPQHF.

This clonotype was found many times. The V and J genes are TRBV6-1 and TRBJ1-3; D unclear. Looked up from germline, CDR1 is MNHNS and CDR2 is SASEGT. The V end lost 8 bases, the J end lost 0 bases, and 8 bases lay between the germline ends. The CDR3 length is 13 residues. The CDR3 protein is CASGSFSGNTIYF. CDR3 coding DNA: TGTGCCAGCGGAAGCTTCTCTGGAAACACCATATATTTT.

There are many counts of this clonotype. This chain uses TRBV20-1 with TRBJ2-2; TRBD1 matches 8 bases. The CDR3 is 13 amino acids. Germline trimming cut 3 bases from V and 5 bases from J; bases unmatched to any gene: 2. Germline V gene lookup returns CDR1 DFQATT and CDR2 SNEGSKA (reference sequence). The CDR3 spells CSARQGATGELFF. CDR3 DNA: TGCAGTGCTAGGCAGGGGGCGACCGGGGAGCTGTTTTTT.

This clonotype was recorded many times. A much larger clone differs from this one at a single base, so this may be a read error. The chain combines TRBV29-1 with TRBJ1-1; D unresolved. CDR1 SQVTM and CDR2 ANQGSEA come from the germline V gene. V was cut by 3 bases and J by 1 base, with 3 bases left in between. The length of the CDR3 is 11 residues. The CDR3 bases are TGCAGCGTTGAGGCGAACACTGAAGCTTTCTTT. The encoded protein is CSVEANTEAFF.

This clonotype was counted at least ten times. This chain joins TRBV27 and TRBJ2-2, with 7 bases identical to TRBD2. V shed 3 bases, J shed 1 base, and the junction held 5 bases outside the gene matches. This CDR3 region has 16 residues. Germline CDR1 is MNHEY and CDR2 is SMNVEV (reference sequence). CDR3 DNA: TGTGCCAGCAGTTTGATTGGGAGGGTGAACACCGGGGAGCTGTTTTTT. Its translation is CASSLIGRVNTGELFF.

This clonotype came up a few times. The CDR3 coding sequence is TGTGCCATCAGTGGTGACGGAAACTATGGCTACACCTTC. Protein sequence: CAISGDGNYGYTF. This rearrangement joins TRBV10-3 to TRBJ1-2; D ambiguous. Trimming shortened V by 4 bases and J by 2 bases, and 8 bases separated the two germline ends. The CDR3 covers 13 residues. Germline V gene lookup returns CDR1 ENHRY and CDR2 SYGVKD.

The chain links TRBV28 to TRBJ2-7; TRBD1 is a possible D gene (6 bases). The length of the CDR3 is 13 residues. Germline lookup yields CDR1 MDHEN and CDR2 SYDVKM. Between the trimmed V and J ends, which lost 6 bases and 3 bases, there was a span of 12 bases. CDR3 bases: TGTGCCAGCAGGACAGGTGCATTCTACGAGCAGTACGTC. Its protein is CASRTGAFYEQYV.

The J gene is TRBJ2-7, the V gene TRBV28; 8 nucleotides align to TRBD2. The junction had 18 bases not matched to a gene; V was cut back by 7 bases and J by 10 bases. CDR1 is MDHEN and CDR2 is SYDVKM in the germline V gene. The CDR3 has 15 amino acids. As DNA, the CDR3 is TGTGCCAGCACGAATAGCGGGATGGGACTTGGGGATCAGTACTTC. This encodes CASTNSGMGLGDQYF.